Presented here are 18 T cell receptor beta chains from one specimen sequenced in a study of cytomegalovirus exposure and HLA in healthy donors. Researchers ran the PCR with 60 Vbeta and 13 Jbeta primers. Here immunoSEQ multiplex PCR was the method, and the copy in TCRdb shows in-frame clones only, minus some. The repertoire holds some 130,000 clones, with roughly 70% as singletons. Sequenced sample: PBMCs. Receptors originate from a man in his thirties or forties in good health and CMV-seronegative.

The chain carries TRBV5-5 and TRBJ1-2; D remains unclear. The germline gives CDR1 SGHKS, CDR2 YYEKEE (reference sequence). This CDR3 has 15 amino acids. V gave up 4 bases and J gave up 6 bases, with 19 bases separating them. CDR3 nucleotides: TGTGCCAGCAGCCAACGGCGGGAGTTTAGTCATGGCTACACCTTC. Protein: CASSQRREFSHGYTF.

The chain carries TRBV27 and TRBJ1-1; TRBD1 agrees at 7 bases. Germline trimming cut 5 bases from V and 4 bases from J; bases unmatched to any gene: 7. CDR1 and CDR2 from the germline V gene are MNHEY and SMNVEV (reference sequence). The CDR3 runs 14 residues. The CDR3 reads CASSTGVRGTEAFF. The CDR3 nucleotides read TGTGCCAGCAGTACAGGGGTTCGGGGCACTGAAGCTTTCTTT.

This clone was found once. The chain couples TRBV5-1 to TRBJ2-3; 7 bases are a match to TRBD2. The CDR3 loop spans 15 amino acids. From germline, CDR1 is SGHRS and CDR2 YFSETQ. Losses at the gene ends were 3 bases for V and 2 bases for J; bases not matched to a gene: 6. The CDR3 here is CASSYGGSPTDTQYF. Written as DNA, the CDR3 is TGCGCCAGCAGCTACGGGGGGAGCCCCACAGATACGCAGTATTTT.

The chain links TRBV5-6 to TRBJ2-7; 13 positions agree with TRBD2. The V gene end was trimmed by 0 bases and the J gene end by 3 bases; junction bases not matched to a gene: 3. The germline V gene has CDR1 SGHDT and CDR2 YYEEEE. The CDR3 sequence is 16 residues long. The CDR3 here is CASSLGTSGGLYEQYF. The CDR3 bases are TGTGCCAGCAGCTTGGGGACTAGCGGGGGTCTCTACGAGCAGTACTTC.

The chain employs TRBV5-5 and TRBJ2-5; D is possibly TRBD1 (5 bases). The CDR3 sequence is 15 residues long. With 4 bases removed from V and 2 bases from J, the gap between germline ends came to 15 bases. CDR1 is SGHKS and CDR2 is YYEKEE in the germline V gene (reference sequence). The CDR3 DNA follows: TGTGCCAGCAGCCACGAAGGGCCAGGGCAAGAGACCCAGTACTTC. Its protein product is CASSHEGPGQETQYF.

The chain employs TRBV28 and TRBJ1-1; 7 bases align to TRBD1. CDR3 length equals 15 residues. V lost 5 bases, J lost 0 bases, and 6 bases stayed unmatched. Germline V gene lookup returns CDR1 MDHEN and CDR2 SYDVKM. The CDR3 bases are TGTGCCAGCAGTACCGGGACAGCTATGAACACTGAAGCTTTCTTT. Protein sequence: CASSTGTAMNTEAFF.

This clone appeared once. The J gene is TRBJ1-2, the V gene TRBV7-9, with D possibly matching TRBD1 (6 bases). The V gene's germline CDR1 is SEHNR and CDR2 FQNEAQ (reference sequence). Trimming stripped 7 bases from V and 5 bases from J, with 14 bases between. The CDR3 length is 13 residues. The CDR3 spells CASIQQGQYGYTF. CDR3 in DNA: TGTGCCAGCATACAACAGGGCCAATATGGCTACACCTTC.

The V call is TRBV7-3, the J call TRBJ2-3; 8 nucleotides match TRBD2. Germline assignment: CDR1 SGHTA and CDR2 FQGTGA. The trim removed 4 bases at V and 5 bases at J, leaving 8 bases unmatched. The CDR3 has 15 residues. The CDR3 DNA reads as TGTGCCAGCAGCTCCCGAGCGGGGGCGGGAGATACGCAGTATTTT. Its protein product is CASSSRAGAGDTQYF.

The rearrangement joins TRBV5-1 to TRBJ2-7; 7 bases map to TRBD1. Per the germline V gene, CDR1 is SGHRS and CDR2 is YFSETQ. V shed 3 bases, J shed 6 bases, and the junction held 9 bases outside the gene matches. The CDR3 covers 14 residues. In nucleotides, the CDR3 is TGCGCCAGCAGCTCTCAGGGGGATCTGTCCGAGCAGTACTTC. Its protein product is CASSSQGDLSEQYF. The full variable domain, with the rest looked up from reference TRBV5-1 and TRBJ2-7, is KAGVTQTPRYLIKTRGQQVTLSCSPISGHRSVSWYQQTPGQGLQFLFEYFSETQRNKGNFPGRFSGRQFSNSRSEMNVSTLELGDSALYLCASSSQGDLSEQYFGPGTRLTVT.

This clone has more than one count but fewer than ten. The V call is TRBV6-1, the J call TRBJ2-3; D is undetermined. Trimming left V 6 bases short and J 7 bases short, with 8 bases between. This CDR3 has 11 amino acids. Looked up from germline, CDR1 is MNHNS and CDR2 is SASEGT. CDR3 sequence reads: CASSMEYTQYF. In nucleotides, the CDR3 is TGTGCCAGCAGCATGGAGTATACGCAGTATTTT.

This chain links TRBV6-5 with TRBJ2-1; the match to TRBD2 covers 10 bases. Trimming cost V 5 bases and J 4 bases; bases outside gene matches: 5. CDR3 size: 15 residues. CDR1 is MNHEY, CDR2 SVGAGI, per germline. DNA of the CDR3: TGTGCCAGCAGTACACGGACTAGCGGATACAATGAGCAGTTCTTC. It encodes CASSTRTSGYNEQFF.

This clone was observed a handful of times. The CDR3 region has the DNA TGTGCCAGCAGTGAAGCGCCGACGGGACAGGGTAGCGCTTTCTTT. This gives the protein CASSEAPTGQGSAFF. The chain uses TRBV2 and TRBJ1-1, with TRBD1 matching 9 bases. There are 15 residues in the CDR3. Germline V gene lookup returns CDR1 SNHLY and CDR2 FYNNEI. The V and J ends lost 0 bases and 11 bases, in that order; junction bases with no gene match: 10.

This clone was found a few times. The chain links TRBV11-2 to TRBJ1-2; 8 nucleotides agree with TRBD1. The CDR3 contains 15 residues. Germline-derived CDR1 and CDR2 are SGHAT and FQNNGV. Trimming removed 4 bases from V and 4 bases from J; junction bases left unmatched: 8. The CDR3 loop is CASSSDRGMVYGYTF. Written as DNA, the CDR3 is TGTGCCAGCAGCTCAGACAGGGGAATGGTCTATGGCTACACCTTC.

V usage is TRBV2 and J usage is TRBJ2-7, with 11 bases lining up with TRBD1. The CDR3 is made up of 14 amino acids. The junction had 3 bases not matched to a gene; V was cut back by 4 bases and J by 4 bases. Germline V lookup: CDR1 SNHLY, CDR2 FYNNEI. Written as DNA, the CDR3 is TGTGCCAGCAGTGGGGGGACAGGGGGGTACGAGCAGTACTTC. This codes for CASSGGTGGYEQYF.

The chain employs TRBV5-6 and TRBJ2-2; 11 bases match TRBD1. CDR3 length: 17 amino acids. Germline CDR1 and CDR2: SGHDT and YYEEEE. The V segment lost 4 bases and the J segment 4 bases; nucleotides outside the gene matches: 9. The CDR3 loop reads CASSATGTGGITGELFF. The CDR3 coding sequence is TGTGCCAGCAGCGCCACCGGGACAGGGGGAATCACCGGGGAGCTGTTTTTT. The full variable domain, rest sourced from reference TRBV5-6 and TRBJ2-2, is DAGVTQSPTHLIKTRGQQVTLRCSPKSGHDTVSWYQQALGQGPQFIFQYYEEEERQRGNFPDRFSGHQFPNYSSELNVNALLLGDSALYLCASSATGTGGITGELFFGEGSRLTVL.

V gene TRBV6-6 combines with J gene TRBJ1-1; TRBD1 matches 9 bases. Germline V gene sequence: CDR1 MNHNY, CDR2 SVGAGI (reference sequence). The ends lost 6 bases at V and 3 bases at J; junction bases unmatched: 2. CDR3 length: 13 amino acids. CDR3 sequence (DNA): TGTGCCAGCAGAGACAGGGGGGACACTGAAGCTTTCTTT. Translated, it gives CASRDRGDTEAFF.

Written as DNA, the CDR3 is TGTGCCAGCAGCTTACCGACAGGGGGCAAGGAGACCCAGTACTTC. It specifies CASSLPTGGKETQYF. The chain recombines TRBV5-6 with TRBJ2-5; TRBD1 matches 10 bases. J was trimmed by 5 bases and V by 2 bases; bases with no gene match: 6. Germline V CDR1 and CDR2: SGHDT, YYEEEE. CDR3 size: 15 residues. The full variable domain, in which reference TRBV5-6 and TRBJ2-5 provide the parts outside the CDR3, is DAGVTQSPTHLIKTRGQQVTLRCSPKSGHDTVSWYQQALGQGPQFIFQYYEEEERQRGNFPDRFSGHQFPNYSSELNVNALLLGDSALYLCASSLPTGGKETQYFGPGTRLLVL.

The J gene is TRBJ1-4, the V gene TRBV4-2; no clear D. The CDR3 has 16 residues. The V and J ends lost 1 base and 8 bases respectively, with 17 bases between them. Germline V gives CDR1 LGHNA, CDR2 YNFKEQ. CDR3 loop: CASSQGVRSGREKLFF. The CDR3 DNA follows: TGTGCCAGCAGCCAAGGGGTTCGCTCGGGGAGGGAAAAACTGTTTTTT.